This T cell receptor (beta chain) originates from a study of monozygotic twins with inflammatory bowel disease (dated by TCRdb to the late 2010s). At the level of the whole study: The full study comprised about 28 monozygotic twin pairs: nine German pairs (four IBD-concordant, five IBD-discordant) and 19 IBD-discordant Danish pairs. Within discordant pairs, disease-associated traits were sought mainly by comparing IBD patients with their genetically identical healthy co-twins. Each individual had, on average, about 151 000 unique TCRalpha sequences and 181 000 unique TCRbeta sequences available for analysis.

What the authors observed across the whole study: Fewer clonotypes were shared with other individuals by IBD patients than by healthy twins, most markedly in patients showing signs of disease activity. Repertoire similarity did not differ between concordant and discordant twins, possibly due to limited statistical power. Background noise and inter-individual variability may have been introduced into the repertoires by the differing immunosuppressive treatments among patients. Different T cell subtypes could not be distinguished in the analysis. IBD patients had lower TCRbeta repertoire diversity, measured by the inverse Simpson index, than their healthy co-twins. No single strong signal or clonotype linked to IBD turned up in the results, so the idea that one exists was not supported.

From each donor, a roughly 2.5 ml peripheral blood sample was collected into PAXgene tubes and kept at -80 degrees C. Total RNA was isolated from whole blood with the PAXgene blood miRNA kit on an automated QIAcube, without T cell sorting. Peripheral blood from monozygotic twin pairs, either concordant or discordant for inflammatory bowel disease, underwent deep TCRalpha and TCRbeta repertoire profiling that used unique molecular barcoding. Smoking habits were recorded for all twin pairs, and each individual was classified as a current, former or never smoker. Library preparation was by 5' RACE. For each TCR library, 3,000 to 4,000 ng of total RNA was used. For each sample, cDNA synthesis was carried out in eight separate reactions using SMARTScribe reverse transcriptase. During cDNA synthesis, template switching was used to introduce unique molecular identifiers that contained a 6-nucleotide sample barcode. TCRalpha and TCRbeta cDNA was amplified in two nested PCRs of about 17 and 10 cycles, and bead purification was carried out after each PCR. Before amplification, the cDNA was treated with uracil DNA-glycosylase and purified using the QIAquick PCR purification kit. In the second PCR, Illumina TruSeq-compatible adapters and sample-specific barcodes were added. TapeStation and Qubit were used to check library quality and concentration, and roughly 5.5 ng of each library was pooled. The pooled libraries were sequenced with 2 x 100 bp reads and custom sequencing primers on an Illumina HiSeq2500 single-index Rapid Run. Regarding the original processing steps: MiGEC version 1.2.6 was used for UMI-based consensus assembly to correct PCR and sequencing errors. V(D)J alignment, clonotype assembly and CDR3 extraction were performed with MiXCR version 2.1.1. To normalise gene usage, clonotype sharing and MAIT/NKT TCR abundance, the top 1000, 10 000 and 20 000 clonotypes in each sample were analysed. Diversity was computed as the inverse Simpson index with the vegan R package after downsampling to 27 000 UMIs. Statistical testing used paired Mann-Whitney U tests on the discordant twin pairs and applied Benjamini-Hochberg correction for multiple testing. TCRdb reprocessed the reads and assigns one entry to each CDR3 protein sequence, leaving out DNA. TCRdb's processing, not the authors' own work, is the source of the V and J calls. The sample table on file contains 350,000 to 500,000 distinct CDR3 sequences. About 2.2% of the sample is taken by the ten largest.

As concerns this clonotype: The clone's antigen remains unknown.

The CDR3 measures 15 amino acids from cysteine to phenylalanine. The DNA is unrecorded. CDR1 and CDR2, looked up from the germline V gene, are MNHNS and SASEGT. The rearrangement joined TRBV6-1 to TRBJ2-4; TCRdb names TRBD1, which stays unverified in the absence of DNA. The TCR comes from a human donor with ulcerative colitis or Crohn's disease, or a healthy co-twin of an affected twin (not recorded which). Sequencing input: blood. The CDR3 protein sequence reads: CASSAPVNLGNIQYF.